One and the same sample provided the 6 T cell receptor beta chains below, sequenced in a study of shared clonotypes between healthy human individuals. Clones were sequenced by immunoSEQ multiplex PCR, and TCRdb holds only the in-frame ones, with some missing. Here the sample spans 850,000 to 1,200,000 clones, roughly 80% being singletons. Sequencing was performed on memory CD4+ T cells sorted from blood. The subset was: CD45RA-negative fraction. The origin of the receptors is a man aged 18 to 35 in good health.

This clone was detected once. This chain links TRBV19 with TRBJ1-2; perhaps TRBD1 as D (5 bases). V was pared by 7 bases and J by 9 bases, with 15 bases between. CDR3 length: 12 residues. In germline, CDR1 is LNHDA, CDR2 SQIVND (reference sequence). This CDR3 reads CASTTSTESYTF. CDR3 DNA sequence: TGTGCCAGTACTACCTCGACAGAAAGCTACACCTTC.

CDR3 DNA sequence: TGTGCCAGCACCCGGGACGCCGCCACAGATACGCAGTATTTT. It is translated as CASTRDAATDTQYF. The V call is TRBV6-1, the J call TRBJ2-3; TRBD1 or TRBD2 may be the D gene (5 bases each). CDR3 length: 14 amino acids. The germline V gene encodes CDR1 MNHNS and CDR2 SASEGT. V lost 7 bases and J 2 bases, leaving 13 bases between the germline ends.

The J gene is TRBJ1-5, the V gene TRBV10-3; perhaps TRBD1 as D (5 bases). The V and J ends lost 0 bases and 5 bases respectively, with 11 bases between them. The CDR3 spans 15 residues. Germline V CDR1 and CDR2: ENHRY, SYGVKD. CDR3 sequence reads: CAISESGGEYQPQHF. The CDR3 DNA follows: TGTGCCATCAGTGAGTCGGGGGGAGAGTATCAGCCCCAGCATTTT.

The CDR3 DNA is TGTGCCAGCAGTGAATTTAGGGGGCCTACACCCCTCCACTTT. Translated, it gives CASSEFRGPTPLHF. This chain links TRBV6-1 with TRBJ1-6; 7 bases are a match to TRBD1. Unmatched junction bases numbered 6, after V lost 2 bases and J lost 11 bases. The CDR3 length is 14 residues. Per germline, CDR1 MNHNS and CDR2 SASEGT.

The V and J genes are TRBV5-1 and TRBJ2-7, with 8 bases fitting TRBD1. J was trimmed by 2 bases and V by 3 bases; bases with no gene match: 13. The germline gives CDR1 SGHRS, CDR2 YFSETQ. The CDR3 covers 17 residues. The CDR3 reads CASSSDRAVSLTYEQYF. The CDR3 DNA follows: TGCGCCAGCAGCTCGGACAGGGCTGTGTCGCTAACCTACGAGCAGTACTTC.

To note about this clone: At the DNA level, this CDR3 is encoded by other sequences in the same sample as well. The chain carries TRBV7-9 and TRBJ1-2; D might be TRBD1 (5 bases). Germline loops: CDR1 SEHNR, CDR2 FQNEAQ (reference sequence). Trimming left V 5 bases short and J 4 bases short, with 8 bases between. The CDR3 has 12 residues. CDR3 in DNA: TGTGCCAGCAGCCGGGACTCCTATGGCTACACCTTC. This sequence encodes CASSRDSYGYTF.